These 15 T cell receptor beta chains originate from one sample sequenced in a study of blood T cell repertoires in COVID-19. Sequenced by immunoSEQ multiplex PCR; TCRdb stores in-frame clones only, minus some. The sample shows over 250,000 clones, 75% to 95% of them seen only once. The sequencing sample was made of PBMCs or T cells enriched from blood (not recorded which). The receptors derive from a young woman who had recovered from COVID-19.

V and J are TRBV3-1 (or the pseudogene TRBV3-2) and TRBJ2-1; 10 nucleotides agree with TRBD1. There are 17 residues in the CDR3. Germline CDR1 is LGHDT and CDR2 is YNNKEL (reference sequence). The junction had 8 bases not matched to a gene; V was cut back by 1 base and J by 5 bases. CDR3 bases: TGTGCCAGCAGCCAAGTTTCCGGGACAGGGGCCGACAATGAGCAGTTCTTC. This codes for CASSQVSGTGADNEQFF.

This clone showed up just a few times. This chain connects TRBV9 to TRBJ2-2, with 7 bases lining up with TRBD2. In germline, CDR1 is SGDLS, CDR2 YYNGEE. The CDR3 spans 17 residues. V gave up 2 bases and J gave up 0 bases; unmatched junction bases: 7. The CDR3 DNA sequence: TGTGCCAGCAGCGTCGGGGTTCGGGGGGCGAACACCGGGGAGCTGTTTTTT. Amino acid sequence: CASSVGVRGANTGELFF.

The J gene is TRBJ1-3, the V gene TRBV10-3, with 8 bases fitting TRBD1. The CDR3 contains 14 residues. In germline, CDR1 is ENHRY, CDR2 SYGVKD. Trimming cost V 8 bases and J 0 bases; bases outside gene matches: 3. The CDR3 sequence is CAIDGQGSGNTIYF. The CDR3 DNA sequence: TGTGCCATCGACGGACAGGGCTCTGGAAACACCATATATTTT.

Comment on this clone: One junction end disagrees with the germline gene, perhaps due to a read error. The chain recombines TRBV7-7 with TRBJ2-3, with 7 bases aligning to TRBD2. The CDR3 covers 15 residues. CDR1 is SSHAT, CDR2 FNYEAQ, per germline (reference sequence). In DNA, the CDR3 is TGTGCTAGCAGCTTGTCGGGAGGCAGCACAGATACGCAGTATTTT. Amino acid sequence: CASSLSGGSTDTQYF.

The chain recombines TRBV6-6 with TRBJ1-6; the D is unclear. CDR3 length: 15 residues. The ends were cut back, 5 bases at V and 3 bases at J, with 11 bases in the middle. Germline V gives CDR1 MNHNY, CDR2 SVGAGI (reference sequence). This CDR3 is CASSRPGVYNSPLHF. The CDR3, as DNA: TGTGCCAGCAGTCGCCCCGGGGTCTATAATTCACCCCTCCACTTT.

In this sample, this clone is medium-sized (0.01 to 0.1%). The V call is TRBV30, the J call TRBJ1-3; no firm D call. V was pared by 4 bases and J by 2 bases, with 3 bases between. The CDR3 totals 11 residues. Germline V CDR1 and CDR2: GTSNPN, SVGIG (reference sequence). The DNA for the CDR3 is TGTGCCTGGAAGCCTGGAAACACCATATATTTT. Translated: CAWKPGNTIYF.

The chain recombines TRBV14 with TRBJ2-7; TRBD2 might be the D (6 bases). CDR1 and CDR2 from the germline V gene are SGHDN and FVKESK. Trimming stripped 3 bases from V and 2 bases from J, with 20 bases between. The CDR3 extends over 17 amino acids. CDR3 in amino acids: CASSQTPGGMAPYEQYF. CDR3 sequence (DNA): TGTGCCAGCAGCCAGACCCCCGGGGGAATGGCCCCCTACGAGCAGTACTTC.

The rearrangement links TRBV15 to TRBJ2-5; the match to TRBD1 covers 9 bases. The germline CDR1 and CDR2 sequences are LNHNV and YYDKDF (reference sequence). The CDR3 contains 15 residues. V shed 3 bases and J 5 bases; nucleotides not matched to a gene: 7. The CDR3 DNA reads TGTGCCACCAGCAGGGGACAGGGAGGTGGCGAGACCCAGTACTTC. Translation gives CATSRGQGGGETQYF.

The gene calls are TRBV4-3 and TRBJ1-3, with D possibly being TRBD1 (6 bases). V shed 0 bases and J shed 2 bases, with 14 bases lying between them. The CDR3 contains 17 residues. CDR1 is LGHNA and CDR2 is YSLEER in the germline V gene. As DNA, the CDR3 is TGCGCCAGCAGCCAAGACCTACAGGGATATACTGGAAACACCATATATTTT. This encodes CASSQDLQGYTGNTIYF.

The chain links TRBV30 to TRBJ2-7, with TRBD1 matching over 7 bases. The CDR3 runs to 13 residues. The junction had 5 bases not matched to a gene; V was cut back by 4 bases and J by 2 bases. Germline CDR1 GTSNPN, CDR2 SVGIG (reference sequence). CDR3 coding DNA: TGTGCCTGGACCCTAGGACAGGCCTACGAGCAGTACTTC. It is translated as CAWTLGQAYEQYF.

This rearrangement joins TRBV11-2 to TRBJ2-3; 8 nucleotides line up with TRBD2. The CDR3 runs to 16 residues. Germline trimming cut 1 base from V and 2 bases from J; bases unmatched to any gene: 5. Germline V gene data show CDR1 as SGHAT and CDR2 as FQNNGV. CDR3 residues: CASSLVGGRITDTQYF. CDR3 DNA sequence: TGTGCCAGCAGCTTAGTTGGCGGGAGGATCACAGATACGCAGTATTTT.

The V gene is TRBV6-5, the J gene TRBJ1-2; the D gene is possibly TRBD1 (5 bases). The CDR3 loop spans 13 amino acids. The germline CDR1 and CDR2 sequences are MNHEY and SVGAGI. V was shortened by 10 bases and J by 1 base, with 13 bases between the two germline ends. CDR3 amino acids: CATTKRGNYGYTF. CDR3 nucleotide sequence: TGTGCCACCACGAAAAGGGGTAACTATGGCTACACCTTC.

The rearrangement joins TRBV13 to TRBJ1-1; no clear D. The length of the CDR3 is 14 residues. Per the germline V gene, CDR1 is PRHDT and CDR2 is FYEKMQ (reference sequence). Trimming cost V 4 bases and J 1 base, with 10 bases left between them. The chain's CDR3 is CASSSVGGNTEAFF. CDR3 in DNA: TGTGCCAGCAGCTCGGTGGGAGGGAACACTGAAGCTTTCTTT. The full variable domain, in which reference TRBV13 and TRBJ1-1 provide the parts outside the CDR3, is AAGVIQSPRHLIKEKRETATLKCYPIPRHDTVYWYQQGPGQDPQFLISFYEKMQSDKGSIPDRFSAQQFSDYHSELNMSSLELGDSALYFCASSSVGGNTEAFFGQGTRLTVV.

V usage is TRBV14 and J usage is TRBJ1-6, with unresolved D. V was clipped by 6 bases and J by 9 bases, with 12 bases between them. The CDR3 runs to 13 residues. Germline loops: CDR1 SGHDN, CDR2 FVKESK. CDR3 sequence: CASSYRGASPLHF. The CDR3 region has the DNA TGTGCCAGCAGTTATCGGGGTGCTTCACCCCTCCACTTT. Full variable domain (outside the CDR3, taken from reference TRBV14 and TRBJ1-6): EAGVTQFPSHSVIEKGQTVTLRCDPISGHDNLYWYRRVMGKEIKFLLHFVKESKQDESGMPNNRFLAERTGGTYSTLKVQPAELEDSGVYFCASSYRGASPLHFGNGTRLTVT.

V gene TRBV30 combines with J gene TRBJ1-2, with TRBD1 identical over 9 bases. Germline assignment: CDR1 GTSNPN and CDR2 SVGIG (reference sequence). The V gene end was trimmed by 3 bases and the J gene end by 6 bases; junction bases not matched to a gene: 8. CDR3 length: 14 amino acids. The DNA of the CDR3 is TGTGCCTGGAGGGGACAGGGCGAGATCAATGGCTACACCTTC. Residues: CAWRGQGEINGYTF.